Described below is a single TCR beta chain sequence and its context. Its antigen remains unknown. These data belong to a study of T cells after posttransplantation cyclophosphamide. General observations from the study: Donor-recipient repertoire similarity was low at 1-2 months, rising over year one. Recipient CMV seropositivity and CMV reactivation strongly tracked TRB clonality.

Treatment was busulfan-fludarabine conditioning, a marrow graft, and cyclophosphamide on days +3 and +4. The V segment lost 1 base and the J segment 9 bases; nucleotides outside the gene matches: 2. CDR1 is SGHAT and CDR2 is FQNNGV in the germline V gene. CDR3 length: 12 residues. Data came from immunoSEQ multiplex PCR; TCRdb stores just in-frame clones and leaves some out. The sample contains approximately 6,200 clones, 70% to 85% of which appear only once. This chain uses TRBV11-2 with TRBJ1-1; 7 bases agree with TRBD1. The source material was CD4+ T cells sorted from blood, sampled roughly 350 days after allogeneic stem cell transplant with posttransplant cyclophosphamide. This clonotype was sampled from a male patient between 45 and 60 years old who received an allogeneic stem cell transplant from a related donor and was CMV-positive. The T cells may come from the graft donor. CDR3 in DNA: TGTGCCAGCAGCTTAGGAGGGGGCAAAGCTTTCTTT. Its protein product is CASSLGGGKAFF.